A selection of T cell receptor beta chains follows, all from one sample in a study of post-analysis software for immune sequencing data. TCRdb independently ran MiXCR on the PCR reads; one entry per CDR3 protein. Seen here are hundreds of thousands of distinct CDR3 sequences, 39% observed once, and the top ten hold less than 8%. Specimen: blood. These receptors all come from a girl aged 2-10 years with multiple sclerosis. Each CDR3 is given with its conserved first and last residue. A D gene is named only where the DNA matches it firmly. The size of a clone is reported for some rows only, either as once, few or many, or as a class for expanded clones.

clone_size	v_call	d_call	j_call	cdr3_aa	cdr3_nt
few	TRBV30	.	TRBJ1-4	CAWNSNRDEKLFF	TGTGCCTGGAATTCGAACAGGGATGAAAAACTGTTTTTT
.	TRBV10-2	.	TRBJ2-2	CASSETVGGELFF	TGCGCCAGCAGTGAGACGGTGGGAGGGGAGCTGTTTTTT
.	TRBV7-8	TRBD1	TRBJ2-1	CASSSLLGTGVDNEQFF	TGTGCCAGCAGCTCTTTACTCGGGACAGGGGTTGACAATGAGCAGTTCTTC
few	TRBV6-5	TRBD2	TRBJ2-7	CASSQSGSNDEQYF	TGTGCCAGCAGTCAAAGCGGGAGTAATGACGAGCAGTACTTC
.	TRBV4-1	.	TRBJ1-4	CASSQDPGGTNEKLFF	TGCGCCAGCAGCCAAGATCCGGGAGGTACTAATGAAAAACTGTTTTTT
few	TRBV7-3	.	TRBJ2-7	CASSFQRSYEQYF	TGTGCCAGCAGCTTCCAGCGGTCCTACGAGCAGTACTTC
.	TRBV5-1	.	TRBJ2-3	CASALRQPSTDTQYF	TGCGCCAGCGCCCTTCGACAGCCCAGCACAGATACGCAGTATTTT
.	TRBV9	.	TRBJ2-3	CASSQVDRAGTDTQYF	TGTGCCAGCAGCCAAGTCGACAGGGCGGGGACAGATACGCAGTATTTT
.	TRBV28	.	TRBJ1-2	CASSFYGGRNYGYTF	TGTGCCAGCAGTTTCTATGGGGGTCGAAACTATGGCTACACCTTC
.	TRBV10-1	.	TRBJ2-3	CASSHAEPEGDTQYF	TGCGCCAGCAGTCACGCCGAACCGGAGGGGGATACGCAGTATTTT
.	TRBV28	.	TRBJ2-1	CASSYNRALYNEQFF	TGTGCCAGCAGCTATAACCGGGCCTTATACAATGAGCAGTTCTTC
.	TRBV6-4	TRBD1	TRBJ1-5	CASRHSGGVDQPQHF	TGTGCCAGCAGACACTCAGGGGGCGTTGATCAGCCCCAGCATTTT
.	TRBV7-3	.	TRBJ2-1	CASSGTQVQFF	TGTGCCAGCAGCGGGACCCAAGTGCAGTTCTTC
.	TRBV7-9	.	TRBJ2-7	CASSTRDTYEQYF	TGTGCCAGCAGCACACGGGACACCTACGAGCAGTACTTC
once	TRBV10-3	TRBD1	TRBJ2-2	CAIRGTGGTGELFF	TGTGCCATCAGGGGGACAGGGGGCACCGGGGAGCTGTTTTTT
few	TRBV29-1	.	TRBJ2-1	CSTGDDWDEQFF	TGCAGCACAGGTGATGATTGGGATGAGCAGTTCTTC
.	TRBV7-8	.	TRBJ1-5	CASSLVGNGNQPQHF	TGTGCCAGCAGCTTAGTTGGTAATGGCAATCAGCCCCAGCATTTT
few	TRBV7-2	TRBD1	TRBJ2-5	CASGTGETQYF	TGTGCCAGCGGGACAGGGGAGACCCAGTACTTC
few	TRBV7-6	TRBD2	TRBJ2-7	CASRTSGNSYEQYF	TGTGCCAGCAGAACTAGCGGCAACTCCTACGAGCAGTACTTC
.	TRBV4-1	TRBD2	TRBJ2-1	CASSQPTSGRFGNEQFF	TGCGCCAGCAGCCAACCAACTAGCGGGAGATTTGGCAATGAGCAGTTCTTC
.	TRBV7-3	TRBD2	TRBJ2-1	CASSLTLPGTSGYNEQFF	TGTGCCAGCAGCTTAACCCTTCCCGGGACTAGCGGATACAATGAGCAGTTCTTC
.	TRBV6-5	TRBD1	TRBJ2-7	CASSYSGGLYEQYF	TGTGCCAGCAGTTACTCAGGGGGCCTCTACGAGCAGTACTTC
few	TRBV7-2	TRBD1	TRBJ2-7	CASSGPRQGAGEQYF	TGTGCCAGCAGTGGTCCGAGACAGGGGGCTGGCGAGCAGTACTTC
.	TRBV27	TRBD2	TRBJ2-7	CASSSPVGGSYEQYF	TGTGCCAGCAGTTCCCCCGTCGGGGGGAGCTACGAGCAGTACTTC
.	TRBV20-1	.	TRBJ1-1	CSARDFEAMNTEAFF	TGCAGTGCTAGAGACTTTGAGGCCATGAACACTGAAGCTTTCTTT
.	TRBV7-2	.	TRBJ2-7	CASSGGPPGPYEQYF	TGTGCCAGCAGCGGCGGGCCTCCGGGCCCCTACGAGCAGTACTTC
few	TRBV28	TRBD2	TRBJ2-5	CASWTSAFGETQYF	TGTGCCAGCTGGACTAGTGCGTTTGGGGAGACCCAGTACTTC
.	TRBV4-1	.	TRBJ1-2	CASSQDGGGANYGYTF	TGCGCCAGCAGCCAAGATGGTGGCGGTGCTAACTATGGCTACACCTTC
few	TRBV20-1	.	TRBJ2-5	CSARAWARGETQYF	TGCAGTGCTAGAGCTTGGGCACGAGGAGAGACCCAGTACTTC
few	TRBV9	TRBD2	TRBJ2-7	CASSVGRGASSYEQYF	TGTGCCAGCAGCGTAGGGCGGGGGGCTAGCTCCTACGAGCAGTACTTC
few	TRBV20-1	.	TRBJ1-2	CSARDTGVKGNYGYTF	TGCAGTGCTAGAGATACGGGGGTAAAGGGGAACTATGGCTACACCTTC
.	TRBV15	TRBD1	TRBJ1-4	CATVPGQGVKDEKLFF	TGTGCCACCGTCCCGGGACAGGGAGTAAAGGATGAAAAACTGTTTTTT
.	TRBV20-1	.	TRBJ2-2	CSARGLGEWGTGELFF	TGCAGTGCTAGAGGTCTAGGCGAATGGGGAACCGGGGAGCTGTTTTTT
few	TRBV20-1	.	TRBJ2-5	CSARVAGNGQETQYF	TGCAGTGCAAGGGTTGCGGGAAATGGACAAGAGACCCAGTACTTC
.	TRBV5-1	.	TRBJ2-3	CASSGGTSTDTQYF	TGCGCCAGCAGTGGCGGGACTAGCACAGATACGCAGTATTTT
.	TRBV6-6	TRBD2	TRBJ2-7	CASSLGLAGRALSAYF	TGTGCCAGCAGTCTCGGACTAGCGGGAAGAGCGTTATCGGCGTACTTC
few	TRBV12-3/TRBV12-4	.	TRBJ2-1	CASRQGGGGNEQFF	TGTGCCAGCAGGCAGGGGGGAGGAGGTAATGAGCAGTTCTTC
few	TRBV12-3/TRBV12-4	.	TRBJ2-7	CASRDSGHPTYEQYF	TGTGCCAGCAGGGACTCGGGACACCCGACCTACGAGCAGTACTTC
few	TRBV6-2/TRBV6-3	TRBD2	TRBJ2-3	CASSIGTSTDPDTQYF	TGTGCCAGCAGCATCGGGACTAGCACTGATCCAGATACGCAGTATTTT
.	TRBV6-2/TRBV6-3	TRBD2	TRBJ2-4	CASSYSGRASFKNIQYF	TGTGCCAGCAGTTATAGCGGGAGGGCCTCCTTCAAAAACATTCAGTACTTC
.	TRBV5-1	.	TRBJ2-5	CAGSLDEETQYF	TGCGCCGGCAGCTTGGATGAGGAGACCCAGTACTTC
.	TRBV29-1	.	TRBJ2-7	CSVLEVGPLSYEQYF	TGCAGCGTCCTTGAAGTCGGTCCGCTTTCCTACGAGCAGTACTTC
.	TRBV14	.	TRBJ2-5	CASSQDIYNRETQYF	TGTGCCAGCAGCCAAGATATCTACAATCGAGAGACCCAGTACTTC
.	TRBV6-2/TRBV6-3	.	TRBJ1-1	CASSPGGGGVTEAFF	TGTGCCAGCAGTCCCGGAGGTGGGGGAGTCACTGAAGCTTTCTTT
few	TRBV6-5	TRBD1	TRBJ1-2	CASSYAIGTGHGYTF	TGTGCCAGCAGTTACGCCATCGGGACAGGGCATGGCTACACCTTC
.	TRBV7-3	TRBD1	TRBJ1-2	CASSFPEPGQGNYGYTF	TGTGCCAGCAGCTTTCCCGAGCCGGGACAGGGAAACTATGGCTACACCTTC
.	TRBV12-3/TRBV12-4	TRBD1	TRBJ2-2	CASSWGTDTGELFF	TGTGCCAGCAGTTGGGGGACAGACACCGGGGAGCTGTTTTTT
.	TRBV28	.	TRBJ2-7	CASSLSAGAYEQYF	TGTGCCAGCAGTTTATCGGCAGGGGCCTACGAGCAGTACTTC
few	TRBV5-5	.	TRBJ2-1	CASSLLGTPSPNEQFF	TGTGCCAGCAGCCTCCTGGGGACGCCCTCCCCCAATGAGCAGTTCTTC
few	TRBV4-3	.	TRBJ2-7	CASSQDLPYEQYF	TGCGCCAGCAGCCAAGATTTACCCTACGAGCAGTACTTC
.	TRBV20-1	TRBD2	TRBJ2-5	CSAPLAGEETQYF	TGCAGTGCTCCCCTAGCGGGAGAAGAGACCCAGTACTTC
.	TRBV4-3	.	TRBJ1-1	CASSPGTKNTEAFF	TGCGCCAGCAGCCCGGGGACGAAGAACACTGAAGCTTTCTTT
.	TRBV20-1	TRBD1	TRBJ1-2	CSAADRGLGYTF	TGCAGTGCCGCAGACAGGGGGCTTGGCTACACCTTC
.	TRBV5-6	.	TRBJ2-3	CASSSEMTSTDTQYF	TGTGCCAGCAGCTCAGAGATGACTAGCACAGATACGCAGTATTTT